These 8 T cell receptor beta chains came from one sample sequenced in a study of blood T cell repertoires in COVID-19. Sequencing used immunoSEQ multiplex PCR; TCRdb keeps in-frame clones, though not all of them. There are 300,000 or so clones in the sample; about 87% occur only once, and 5.5% to 7% lies in the top ten. The sequencing input was peripheral blood. All receptors come from a woman aged 25-40 years who had recovered from COVID-19.

The J gene is TRBJ1-1, the V gene TRBV19; D is ambiguous. The CDR3 covers 11 residues. Germline V gene lookup returns CDR1 LNHDA and CDR2 SQIVND (reference sequence). The V end was cut by 7 bases, the J end by 6 bases, with 9 bases between. The CDR3 reads CASIREAEAFF. The CDR3 DNA follows: TGTGCCAGTATTAGGGAGGCTGAAGCTTTCTTT.

The genes are TRBV5-6 and TRBJ2-3; 7 nucleotides align to TRBD1. This CDR3 contains 15 residues. Germline assignment: CDR1 SGHDT and CDR2 YYEEEE. The trim removed 0 bases at V and 2 bases at J, leaving 3 bases unmatched. The CDR3 DNA reads as TGTGCCAGCAGCTTGGTACAGGGGACCACAGATACGCAGTATTTT. Its protein product is CASSLVQGTTDTQYF. Full variable domain (missing parts from reference TRBV5-6 and TRBJ2-3): DAGVTQSPTHLIKTRGQQVTLRCSPKSGHDTVSWYQQALGQGPQFIFQYYEEEERQRGNFPDRFSGHQFPNYSSELNVNALLLGDSALYLCASSLVQGTTDTQYFGPGTRLTVL.

This chain's CDR3 is CAIGGGISNTGELFF. The CDR3 coding sequence is TGTGCCATCGGTGGAGGTATTTCGAACACCGGGGAGCTGTTTTTT. The chain carries TRBV6-5 and TRBJ2-2, with D possibly being TRBD2 (5 bases). The CDR3 is 15 residues long. V lost 10 bases, J lost 0 bases, and 15 bases lay in between. Germline CDR1 and CDR2: MNHEY and SVGAGI.

The chain links TRBV4-2 to TRBJ2-2; TRBD2 matches 10 bases. Germline trimming cut 1 base from V and 4 bases from J; bases unmatched to any gene: 3. The CDR3 spans 16 residues. In germline, CDR1 is LGHNA, CDR2 YNFKEQ. In DNA form, the CDR3 reads TGTGCCAGCAGCCAAGGAGCGGGGGGGCTCACCGGGGAGCTGTTTTTT. This translates into CASSQGAGGLTGELFF.

The chain links TRBV3-1 (or the pseudogene TRBV3-2) to TRBJ1-1; 8 nucleotides agree with TRBD1. With 4 bases clipped from V and 7 bases from J, the junction kept 11 bases outside the gene matches. The CDR3 has 15 residues. Germline CDR1 reads LGHDT; CDR2 reads YNNKEL (reference sequence). As DNA, the CDR3 is TGTGCCAGCAGCCGAGGGAGCAGGGGGCAAGGTGAAGCTTTCTTT. It yields the protein CASSRGSRGQGEAFF.

The chain couples TRBV4-1 to TRBJ1-3; D call uncertain. The V gene lost 4 bases and the J gene lost 0 bases, with 13 bases spanning the gap. This CDR3 spans 16 amino acids. Looked up from germline, CDR1 is MGHRA and CDR2 is YSYEKL. Here the CDR3 reads CASSREEADSGNTIYF. DNA for the CDR3: TGCGCCAGCAGCCGAGAAGAGGCCGACTCTGGAAACACCATATATTTT.

This chain links TRBV24-1 with TRBJ2-1; TRBD2 matches 8 bases. Germline lookup yields CDR1 KGHDR and CDR2 SFDVKD. The CDR3 runs to 16 residues. The trim removed 4 bases at V and 8 bases at J, leaving 12 bases unmatched. The CDR3 nucleotides read TGTGCCACCAGTGACCCGGCCCGGGGGGGTTGGGATGAGCAGTTCTTC. Translating gives CATSDPARGGWDEQFF.

This clone was counted a single time. The genes are TRBV2 and TRBJ1-2; possible D gene TRBD1, 6 bases. The CDR3 has 12 residues. Trimming cost V 6 bases and J 6 bases, with 11 bases left between them. Germline V gene data show CDR1 as SNHLY and CDR2 as FYNNEI. CDR3 in DNA: TGTGCCAGCAGCGGAAACAGGGATGGCTACACCTTC. Protein product: CASSGNRDGYTF. Using reference TRBV2 and TRBJ1-2 for the parts outside the CDR3, the full variable domain is EPEVTQTPSHQVTQMGQEVILRCVPISNHLYFYWYRQILGQKVEFLVSFYNNEISEKSEIFDDQFSVERPDGSNFTLKIRSTKLEDSAMYFCASSGNRDGYTFGSGTRLTVV.